The 8 T cell receptor beta chains in this list originate from one sample, sequenced in a study of blood T cells in healthy people across ages. A second PCR, run for 7 to 11 cycles, used a sample-barcoded 5' primer plus a J-beta primer mix. Each CDR3 protein gets one entry after TCRdb re-called the 5' RACE reads with MiXCR. The repertoire has about 1.4 million distinct CDR3 sequences, 59% of them found once; the top ten carry roughly 6.3%. The sequencing input was blood. All receptors come from a man younger than 35 in good health.

The chain combines TRBV28 with TRBJ2-5, with D uncertain. Germline CDR1 and CDR2: MDHEN and SYDVKM. Trimming cost V 4 bases and J 3 bases, with 15 bases left between them. This CDR3 has 15 residues. The CDR3 coding sequence is TGTGCCAGCAGTTCCCCCCGGGCCAGAGAAGAGACCCAGTACTTC. This codes for CASSSPRAREETQYF.

This clonotype turned up a few times. This sequence joins TRBV7-2 and TRBJ2-5; possibly TRBD1 for D (5 bases). Per germline, CDR1 SGHTA and CDR2 FQGNSA. This CDR3 comprises 14 residues. The V end lost 1 base, the J end lost 7 bases, and 13 bases lay between the germline ends. The CDR3 region is CASSLDRAGWTQYF. The DNA for the CDR3 is TGTGCCAGCAGCTTAGATCGGGCAGGGTGGACCCAGTACTTC.

This clonotype has just a few counts. This chain connects TRBV20-1 to TRBJ2-5, with 13 bases aligning to TRBD2. The J call may be mistaken, given a closer DNA end match to TRBJ2-7. The V gene's germline CDR1 is DFQATT and CDR2 SNEGSKA (reference sequence). The CDR3 is 14 residues long. Here the CDR3 reads CSALGLAGAYEQYF. The CDR3 region has the DNA TGCAGTGCTTTAGGACTAGCGGGGGCCTACGAGCAGTACTTC.

This clonotype was seen a handful of times. The chain has TRBV5-1 and TRBJ2-3; D gene unclear. Trimming removed 6 bases from V and 2 bases from J, with 10 bases in between. The length of the CDR3 is 13 residues. Germline V gives CDR1 SGHRS, CDR2 YFSETQ. CDR3 nucleotides: TGCGCCAGCACCCGGGCGCCCACAGATACGCAGTATTTT. Encoded protein: CASTRAPTDTQYF.

The chain has TRBV12-3 or TRBV12-4 and TRBJ2-7, with D perhaps matching TRBD1 or TRBD2 (5 bases each). With 6 bases removed from V and 3 bases from J, the gap between germline ends came to 18 bases. The CDR3 is 15 amino acids. CDR3 DNA: TGTGCCAGCAGCCGACCCGGGACGACCCTCTACGAGCAGTACTTC. Protein: CASSRPGTTLYEQYF.

This rearrangement joins TRBV25-1 to TRBJ2-2; D possibly matches TRBD1 or TRBD2 (6 bases each). Germline V lookup: CDR1 MGHDK, CDR2 SYGVNS. CDR3 length: 15 residues. Here the CDR3 DNA reads TGTGTCCTAGACGACGAAGGGGGGAGAAAAGGGGAGCTGTTTTTT. Amino acids: CVLDDEGGRKGELFF.

The chain uses TRBV5-1 and TRBJ2-1, with 8 bases aligning to TRBD1. V lost 7 bases to trimming and J lost 2 bases; unmatched junction nucleotides: 8. The germline V gene encodes CDR1 SGHRS and CDR2 YFSETQ. This CDR3 has 15 amino acids. In DNA, the CDR3 is TGCGCCAGCCAAACCGACAGGGGAGCCTACAATGAGCAGTTCTTC. Protein product: CASQTDRGAYNEQFF.

This clonotype was observed a handful of times. The chain is built from TRBV7-2 and TRBJ2-7; no firm D call. Between the trimmed V and J ends, which lost 6 bases and 4 bases, there was a span of 13 bases. CDR3 size: 13 residues. Germline CDR1 reads SGHTA; CDR2 reads FQGNSA. CDR3 amino acids: CASSAGPLYEQYF. The CDR3 nucleotides are TGTGCCAGCAGTGCTGGCCCCCTTTACGAGCAGTACTTC.